This is a list of T cell receptor beta chains from one sample in a study of blood T cell repertoires in COVID-19. Here immunoSEQ multiplex PCR was the method, and the copy in TCRdb shows in-frame clones only, minus some. The sample contains around 63,000 clones, around 81% of which appear only once. The sample comprised peripheral blood. Receptors originate from a man between 60 and 75 years old with acute or convalescent COVID-19. Both conserved end residues are trimmed from each CDR3.

>TRBV7-3
ASSQSPNQPQH
>TRBV3-1/TRBV3-2
ASSHHNGLRSGANVLT
>TRBV7-7
ASRAGGSSGNTIY
>TRBV6-5
ASRGDRGGQPQH
>TRBV7-9
ASSLDGTGASYGYT
>TRBV7-8
ASSLVQVQQPQH
>TRBV6-6
ASSRRGAGQETQY
>TRBV30
AFRDRRLPANTGELF
>TRBV7-6
ASSLSSGGSSTDTQY
>TRBV7-8
ASSSTGWANEKLF
>TRBV19
ASSGAVLYNEQF
>TRBV14
ASSPGQGRGYT
>TRBV5-1
ASGPGGFNDKLF
>TRBV4-1
ASSKAVAGSLQETQY
>TRBV6-2/TRBV6-3
ASSSTGLAGETQY
>TRBV9
ASSTGTSNTDTQY
>TRBV21-1
ASSKWRHNSPLH
>TRBV7-2
ASSSRGHRNEKLF
>TRBV5-1
ASSPWSGGSSYEQY
>TRBV19
ASSIGGKKLF
>TRBV7-9
ASRESGITHHTEAF
>TRBV7-3
ASSLVGSTGELF
>TRBV3-1/TRBV3-2
ASSRDWRRDTQY
>TRBV30
ASSRQHNYGYT
>TRBV6-5
ASRPGLNTGELF
>TRBV5-4
ASSTKNRGMNTEAF